The entry that follows covers one T cell receptor (beta chain) sequence. Its antigen is still unknown. Amplification of the TCR beta CDR3 regions used RNA transcripts (as template). Second-round multiplex PCR came after first-round RT-PCR with HTBI primers. TCRdb recomputed calls from the multiplex PCR reads with MiXCR, one row per CDR3 protein. The sample includes more than 1,000,000 distinct CDR3 sequences, about 40% of them seen just once. The data stem from a study of Graves' ophthalmopathy and Graves' hyperthyroidism. Study overall: Researchers classed hyperthyroidism as stable given no ophthalmopathy within 18 months of follow-up. Overall study findings and caveats: Most expanded clonotypes in thyroid above 0.001 frequency also showed up in blood.

Material for sequencing was peripheral blood or thyroid tissue (not recorded which). The origin of this receptor is an adult man with Graves' hyperthyroidism.

For the CDR3, the DNA is TGTGCCAGTACGCGAGGCGGTAGCTCCTATAATTCGCCCTTCCACTTT. Protein product: CASTRGGSSYNSPFHF. J is TRBJ1-6 and V is TRBV19; D is ambiguous. Trimming removed 7 bases at V and 17 bases at J, with 30 bases between. Germline values: CDR1 LNHDA, CDR2 SQIVND (reference sequence). The CDR3 covers 16 residues.